These 13 T cell receptor beta chains were all obtained from the same sample, sequenced in a study of blood T cells in healthy people across ages. A J-beta primer mix and a sample-barcoded 5' primer were used in a second PCR of roughly 6 to 11 cycles. TCRdb reprocessed the 5' RACE reads via MiXCR and lists one record per CDR3 protein. The sample holds some 760,000 distinct CDR3 sequences, approximately 25% seen once. These same data were also listed under a study on T cells of mothers and their children.

Sequenced: blood. Receptors were obtained from a boy aged 5-17 years in good health.

This rearrangement joins TRBV29-1 to TRBJ2-6; TRBD1 matches 8 bases. V dropped 4 bases and J dropped 2; count of bases not matched to a gene: 1. Germline loops: CDR1 SQVTM, CDR2 ANQGSEA. This CDR3 region has 14 residues. The CDR3 sequence is CSVGTGTGANVLTF. The CDR3 bases are TGCAGCGTTGGGACAGGGACTGGGGCCAACGTCCTGACTTTC.

The chain carries TRBV24-1 and TRBJ2-5, with TRBD1 matching 10 bases. TRBJ2-1 explains the end of the DNA better; the J call may be wrong. This CDR3 contains 15 residues. Germline CDR1 is KGHDR and CDR2 is SFDVKD. CDR3 DNA: TGTGCCACCAGTGATTTGGGGACAGGGGACAATGAGCAGTTCTTC. Protein sequence: CATSDLGTGDNEQFF.

The chain couples TRBV29-1 to TRBJ2-7; 8 nucleotides align to TRBD2. The germline V gene has CDR1 SQVTM and CDR2 ANQGSEA. The CDR3 has 14 amino acids. V lost 3 bases and J lost 1; bases outside the gene matches: 5. This chain's CDR3 is CSVEWGTSSYEQYF. CDR3 nucleotide sequence: TGCAGCGTTGAGTGGGGGACTAGTTCCTACGAGCAGTACTTC.

This clonotype was observed a handful of times. V usage is TRBV12-3 or TRBV12-4 and J usage is TRBJ1-6; possible D gene TRBD1, 5 bases. V was clipped by 3 bases and J by 6 bases, with 24 bases between them. The length of the CDR3 is 19 residues. CDR3 nucleotides: TGTGCCAGCAGTTTTGATATCGTAGGGGCAGGCCGACTTAATTCACCCCTCCACTTT. Translated, it gives CASSFDIVGAGRLNSPLHF.

The V call is TRBV5-6, the J call TRBJ1-1, with D unresolved. This CDR3 has 14 residues. Germline V gene lookup returns CDR1 SGHDT and CDR2 YYEEEE. Trimming removed 4 bases from V and 0 bases from J, with 10 bases in between. This CDR3 reads CASSPQDMNTEAFF. The CDR3 DNA is TGTGCCAGCAGCCCCCAGGATATGAACACTGAAGCTTTCTTT.

The chain recombines TRBV12-3 or TRBV12-4 with TRBJ2-7; a weak D match, TRBD1 (5 bases). The CDR3 spans 12 residues. The V and J ends lost 7 bases and 4 bases respectively, with 11 bases between them. Here the CDR3 reads CASTTSGYEQYF. The CDR3, as DNA: TGTGCCAGCACCACTTCAGGGTACGAGCAGTACTTC.

V gene TRBV7-2 combines with J gene TRBJ2-1; a weak D match, TRBD2 (6 bases). Deletions cut 5 bases from V and 0 bases from J, with 11 bases between. The V gene's germline CDR1 is SGHTA and CDR2 FQGNSA. This CDR3 is built from 15 residues. The CDR3 sequence: CASSLRDFSYNEQFF. The CDR3 DNA follows: TGTGCCAGCAGCCTCCGGGACTTCTCCTACAATGAGCAGTTCTTC.

J is TRBJ2-2 and V is TRBV7-9, with D hard to call. This CDR3 comprises 13 residues. Germline assignment: CDR1 SEHNR and CDR2 FQNEAQ (reference sequence). Trimming shortened V by 1 base and J by 6 bases, and 6 bases separated the two germline ends. As DNA, the CDR3 is TGTGCCAGCAGCTTAGACAGCGCCGGGGAGCTGTTTTTT. This gives the protein CASSLDSAGELFF. Looking up the rest from reference TRBV7-9 and TRBJ2-2 gives the full variable domain: DTGVSQNPRHKITKRGQNVTFRCDPISEHNRLYWYRQTLGQGPEFLTYFQNEAQLEKSRLLSDRFSAERPKGSFSTLEIQRTEQGDSAMYLCASSLDSAGELFFGEGSRLTVL.

This chain connects TRBV7-9 to TRBJ2-5; D might be TRBD1 or TRBD2, each matching 5 bases. TRBJ2-1 explains the end of the DNA better; the J call may be wrong. Germline CDR1 reads SEHNR; CDR2 reads FQNEAQ (reference sequence). The CDR3 consists of 12 residues. The CDR3 region has the DNA TGTGCCAGCAGCGGCCAGGGAGATGAGCAGTTCTTC. Encoded protein: CASSGQGDEQFF.

V gene TRBV7-9 combines with J gene TRBJ2-7; weak D call: TRBD1 (5 bases). This CDR3 region has 14 residues. Per germline, CDR1 SEHNR and CDR2 FQNEAQ (reference sequence). The V end was cut by 1 base, the J end by 5 bases, with 12 bases between. CDR3: CASSLVRVSDEQYF. In DNA, the CDR3 is TGTGCCAGCAGCTTAGTCAGGGTCAGCGACGAGCAGTACTTC.

This clonotype has a handful of counts. The chain couples TRBV13 to TRBJ2-3; 8 bases are a match to TRBD2. Germline V gives CDR1 PRHDT, CDR2 FYEKMQ (reference sequence). The V and J ends lost 5 bases and 2 bases, in that order; junction bases with no gene match: 9. This CDR3 spans 16 amino acids. CDR3 protein: CASSPGLAGITDTQYF. CDR3 bases: TGTGCCAGCAGCCCCGGTTTAGCGGGGATCACAGATACGCAGTATTTT.

In this sample, this clonotype turned up a few times. The V and J genes are TRBV4-3 and TRBJ2-6, with D maybe TRBD2 (7 bases). CDR3 length equals 18 residues. V was shortened by 0 bases and J by 1 base, with 13 bases between the two germline ends. The germline V gene has CDR1 LGHNA and CDR2 YSLEER. The CDR3 bases are TGCGCCAGCAGCCAAGATCTGAGGGGGGGGTCTGGGGCCAACGTCCTGACTTTC. It translates to CASSQDLRGGSGANVLTF.

This clonotype was seen a few times. The gene calls are TRBV5-1 and TRBJ1-4, with TRBD1 as a possible D gene (6 bases). CDR1 SGHRS and CDR2 YFSETQ come from the germline V gene. Between the trimmed V and J ends, which lost 4 bases and 4 bases, there was a span of 17 bases. The CDR3 length is 16 residues. In nucleotides, the CDR3 is TGCGCCAGCAGCAATGACAGGTCCGGATTTAATGAAAAACTGTTTTTT. It codes for CASSNDRSGFNEKLFF.